Here is one TCR beta chain with its context. Its antigen is still unknown. The sample originates from a study of blood T cells in healthy people across ages. Study overall: Template-switching capture recovered about one barcoded beta molecule per two T cells.

The length of the CDR3 is 15 residues. V lost 5 bases to trimming and J lost 1 base, with 17 bases between them. CDR1 and CDR2 from the germline V gene are DFQATT and SNEGSKA (reference sequence). A second roughly 6 to 12 cycle PCR used barcoded and J-beta primers. TCRdb ran MiXCR on the 5' RACE reads and lists one entry per CDR3 protein. Among 1,500,000 or so distinct CDR3 sequences listed, roughly 59% were seen once. The study's findings and limits: The lack of PBMC sorting stopped any conclusive naive versus antigen-experienced comparison.

Those donating, healthy Caucasian individuals from Russia, were aged 6 to 90. Sequenced input: blood. The receptor was derived from a man aged 18 to 30 in good health. V gene TRBV20-1 combines with J gene TRBJ1-2; no reliable D call. This chain's CDR3 is CSARVGPTYNYGYTF. For the CDR3, the DNA is TGCAGTGCTCGGGTGGGTCCGACTTATAACTATGGCTACACCTTC.